This T cell receptor (beta chain) was identified in a study of blood T cell repertoires in COVID-19. Study details: COVID-19 samples collected from the United States, Italy and Spain covered acute and convalescent phases.

The germline V gene has CDR1 SGHNT and CDR2 YYREEE (reference sequence). The V and J ends lost 0 bases and 9 bases, in that order; junction bases with no gene match: 3. The CDR3 sequence is 14 residues long. As originally analysed: How many nucleated cells were present was estimated from reference gene primer amplification. Here immunoSEQ multiplex PCR was the method, and the copy in TCRdb shows in-frame clones only, minus some. V and J calls and clone size are given by that table; D and trimming were obtained from the DNA. The sample lists under 95,000 clones, 79% occurring once. The chain has TRBV5-4 and TRBJ1-6; 7 bases map to TRBD1. The sample was peripheral blood. This sequence was found in a man aged 55 to 70 with active or convalescent COVID-19. The CDR3 nucleotides read TGTGCCAGCAGCTTGGACAGGGACAGTTCACCCCTCCACTTT. Protein sequence: CASSLDRDSSPLHF. The complete variable domain, with remaining parts taken from reference TRBV5-4 and TRBJ1-6, reads ETGVTQSPTHLIKTRGQQVTLRCSSQSGHNTVSWYQQALGQGPQFIFQYYREEENGRGNFPPRFSGLQFPNYSSELNVNALELDDSALYLCASSLDRDSSPLHFGNGTRLTVT.